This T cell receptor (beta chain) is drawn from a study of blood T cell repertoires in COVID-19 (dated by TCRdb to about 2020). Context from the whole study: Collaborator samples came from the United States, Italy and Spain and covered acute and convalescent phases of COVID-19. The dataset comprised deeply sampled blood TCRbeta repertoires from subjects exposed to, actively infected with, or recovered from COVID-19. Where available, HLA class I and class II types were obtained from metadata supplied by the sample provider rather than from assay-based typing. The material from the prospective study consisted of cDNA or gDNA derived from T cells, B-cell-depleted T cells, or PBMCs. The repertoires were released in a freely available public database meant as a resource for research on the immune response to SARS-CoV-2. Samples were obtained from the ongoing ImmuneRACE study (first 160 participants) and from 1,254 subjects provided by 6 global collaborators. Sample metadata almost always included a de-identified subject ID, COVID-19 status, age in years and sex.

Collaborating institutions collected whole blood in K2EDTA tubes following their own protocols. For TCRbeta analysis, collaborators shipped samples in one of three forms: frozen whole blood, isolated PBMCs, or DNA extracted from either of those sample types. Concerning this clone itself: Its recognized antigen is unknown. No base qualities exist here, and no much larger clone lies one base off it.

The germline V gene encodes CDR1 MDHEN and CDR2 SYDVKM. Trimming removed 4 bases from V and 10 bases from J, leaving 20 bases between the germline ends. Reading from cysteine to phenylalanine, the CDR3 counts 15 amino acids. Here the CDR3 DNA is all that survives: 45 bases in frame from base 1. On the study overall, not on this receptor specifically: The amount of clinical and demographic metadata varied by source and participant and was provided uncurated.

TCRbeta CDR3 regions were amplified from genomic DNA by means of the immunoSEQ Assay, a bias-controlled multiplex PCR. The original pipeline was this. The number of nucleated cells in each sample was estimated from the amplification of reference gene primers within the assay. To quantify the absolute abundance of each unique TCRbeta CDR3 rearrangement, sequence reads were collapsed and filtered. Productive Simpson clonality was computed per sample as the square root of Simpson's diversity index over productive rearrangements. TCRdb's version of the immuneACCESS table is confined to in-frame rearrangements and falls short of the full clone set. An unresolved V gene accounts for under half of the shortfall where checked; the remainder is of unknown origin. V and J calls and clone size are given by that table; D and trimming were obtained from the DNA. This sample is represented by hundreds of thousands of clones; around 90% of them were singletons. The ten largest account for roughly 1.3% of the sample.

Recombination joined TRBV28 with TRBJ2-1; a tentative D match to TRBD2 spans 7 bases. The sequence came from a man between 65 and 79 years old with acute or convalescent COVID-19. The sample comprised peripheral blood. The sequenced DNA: TGTGCCAGCAGTTCCCTCAATGGGGAGGGGGACGAGCAGTTCTTC. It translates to CASSSLNGEGDEQFF.